This is a list of T cell receptor beta chains from one sample in a study of PD-1 and CTLA-4 blockade in melanoma. Only in-frame clones appear in the TCRdb table, and some are missing; sequencing was by immunoSEQ multiplex PCR. The sample yields approximately 33,000 clones, around 93% seen once. The material sequenced was CD8+ T cells from peripheral blood, taken from a patient given anti-PD-1 treatment. These receptors all come from a human donor with melanoma. The CDR3 runs from the conserved cysteine through the conserved F or W. D genes are given only for firm matches. Clone size is not always given. Where it is, it says once, few, many or a class for expanded clones.

size: .
D: .
J: TRBJ1-1
V: TRBV6-5
CDR3: CASTWSQGGNTEAFF
DNA: TGTGCCAGCACCTGGTCTCAGGGCGGGAACACTGAAGCTTTCTTT

size: .
D: .
J: TRBJ2-3
V: TRBV10-2
CDR3: CASSESQLEDTQYF
DNA: TGCGCCAGCAGTGAGTCCCAGTTGGAAGATACGCAGTATTTT

size: .
D: .
J: TRBJ1-2
V: TRBV7-9
CDR3: CASRESSKDYGYTF
DNA: TGTGCCAGCAGGGAATCCAGTAAAGACTATGGCTACACCTTC

size: .
D: TRBD2
J: TRBJ2-3
V: TRBV4-1
CDR3: CASSQPLAGTDTQYF
DNA: TGCGCCAGCAGCCAACCACTAGCGGGAACAGATACGCAGTATTTT

size: .
D: TRBD1
J: TRBJ1-4
V: TRBV10-2
CDR3: CASTPGQGVGEKLFF
DNA: TGCGCCAGCACCCCCGGGCAGGGGGTCGGGGAAAAACTGTTTTTT

size: .
D: .
J: TRBJ1-2
V: TRBV10-1
CDR3: CASSESGDPLF
DNA: TGCGCCAGCAGTGAGTCGGGGGACCCACTCTTC

size: .
D: .
J: TRBJ2-4
V: TRBV9
CDR3: CASSPSGVNIQYF
DNA: TGTGCCAGCAGCCCCTCGGGGGTAAACATTCAGTACTTC

size: .
D: .
J: TRBJ1-1
V: TRBV19
CDR3: CASSIDEGMNTEAFF
DNA: TGTGCCAGTAGTATAGATGAGGGAATGAACACTGAAGCTTTCTTT

size: .
D: TRBD2
J: TRBJ2-1
V: TRBV28
CDR3: CASSFVTSGSNEQFF
DNA: TGTGCCAGCAGTTTCGTGACTAGCGGGAGCAATGAGCAGTTCTTC

size: .
D: .
J: TRBJ2-7
V: TRBV5-4
CDR3: CASSLRQSYEQYF
DNA: TGTGCCAGCAGCTTAAGACAGAGTTACGAGCAGTACTTC

size: .
D: TRBD1
J: TRBJ1-6
V: TRBV5-1
CDR3: CASSLHGTGLNSPLHF
DNA: TGCGCCAGCAGCTTGCACGGGACAGGGCTAAATTCACCCCTCCACTTT

size: .
D: .
J: TRBJ1-5
V: TRBV5-1
CDR3: CASSLEGGNQPQHF
DNA: TGCGCCAGCAGCTTGGAAGGTGGCAATCAGCCCCAGCATTTT

size: .
D: TRBD2
J: TRBJ2-2
V: TRBV27
CDR3: CATGLVGPGELFF
DNA: TGTGCCACGGGACTAGTAGGCCCCGGGGAGCTGTTTTTT

size: .
D: .
J: TRBJ2-7
V: TRBV5-1
CDR3: CASSIDRPGTYEQYF
DNA: TGCGCCAGCAGCATTGACAGGCCGGGGACCTACGAGCAGTACTTC

size: .
D: TRBD1
J: TRBJ1-2
V: TRBV12-3/TRBV12-4
CDR3: CASSSDRVGGYTF
DNA: TGTGCCAGCAGCTCTGACAGGGTCGGTGGCTACACCTTC

size: .
D: .
J: TRBJ1-1
V: TRBV27
CDR3: CASSLRRNTEAFF
DNA: TGTGCCAGCAGTTTGAGGAGGAACACTGAAGCTTTCTTT

size: .
D: .
J: TRBJ1-2
V: TRBV6-5
CDR3: CASLGLRDYGYTF
DNA: TGTGCCAGCCTGGGGTTGCGGGACTATGGCTACACCTTC

size: .
D: .
J: TRBJ2-7
V: TRBV4-2
CDR3: CASSQAPRDYEQYF
DNA: TGTGCCAGCAGCCAAGCCCCGAGGGACTACGAGCAGTACTTC

size: .
D: TRBD1
J: TRBJ2-1
V: TRBV14
CDR3: CASSQGPGGDEQFF
DNA: TGTGCCAGCAGCCAAGGACCAGGGGGCGATGAGCAGTTCTTC

size: once
D: TRBD1
J: TRBJ2-7
V: TRBV28
CDR3: CASSWQVGQGSYEQYF
DNA: TGTGCCAGCAGTTGGCAGGTGGGACAGGGGTCCTACGAGCAGTACTTC

size: .
D: .
J: TRBJ1-1
V: TRBV7-9
CDR3: CASSSISKNTEAFF
DNA: TGTGCCAGCAGCTCCATTTCAAAGAACACTGAAGCTTTCTTT

size: .
D: .
J: TRBJ1-2
V: TRBV7-9
CDR3: CASSLVEQTNYGYTF
DNA: TGTGCCAGCAGCTTAGTAGAACAGACTAACTATGGCTACACCTTC

size: .
D: .
J: TRBJ1-1
V: TRBV7-9
CDR3: CASSITEAFF
DNA: TGTGCCAGCAGCATCACTGAAGCTTTCTTT

size: .
D: TRBD1
J: TRBJ1-2
V: TRBV7-9
CDR3: CASREGATDYGYTF
DNA: TGTGCCAGCAGGGAGGGGGCGACGGACTATGGCTACACCTTC

size: .
D: .
J: TRBJ1-4
V: TRBV2
CDR3: CASSSDRSTNEKLFF
DNA: TGTGCCAGCAGTTCTGACAGGTCTACTAATGAAAAACTGTTTTTT

size: few
D: .
J: TRBJ1-3
V: TRBV14
CDR3: CASSQLFSGNTIYF
DNA: TGTGCCAGCAGCCAACTCTTCTCTGGAAACACCATATATTTT

size: .
D: TRBD2
J: TRBJ2-1
V: TRBV28
CDR3: CASSTASGTSSYNEQFF
DNA: TGTGCCAGCAGTACAGCTAGCGGGACGAGCTCCTACAATGAGCAGTTCTTC

size: .
D: .
J: TRBJ2-1
V: TRBV27
CDR3: CASSPTVPNEQFF
DNA: TGTGCCAGCAGTCCCACCGTTCCCAATGAGCAGTTCTTC

size: .
D: .
J: TRBJ1-2
V: TRBV27
CDR3: CASRPRGYYGYTF
DNA: TGTGCCAGCAGGCCTCGGGGTTACTATGGCTACACCTTC

size: .
D: .
J: TRBJ1-2
V: TRBV9
CDR3: CASSEGDGNNGWYGYTF
DNA: TGTGCCAGCAGCGAGGGGGACGGAAACAACGGGTGGTATGGCTACACCTTC

size: .
D: TRBD2
J: TRBJ2-7
V: TRBV30
CDR3: CAWSVLRGGTPPLYEQYF
DNA: TGTGCCTGGAGTGTACTCCGCGGGGGAACCCCCCCTCTCTACGAGCAGTACTTC

size: .
D: TRBD1
J: TRBJ1-4
V: TRBV5-1
CDR3: CASSLDRGNTNEKLFF
DNA: TGCGCCAGCAGCTTGGACAGGGGAAACACTAATGAAAAACTGTTTTTT

size: .
D: TRBD1
J: TRBJ2-5
V: TRBV28
CDR3: CASSSRDRAGETQYF
DNA: TGTGCCAGCAGTTCCCGGGACAGGGCGGGGGAGACCCAGTACTTC

size: .
D: .
J: TRBJ1-6
V: TRBV2
CDR3: CASSEGGASSPLHF
DNA: TGTGCCAGCAGTGAAGGGGGCGCCTCTTCACCCCTCCACTTT

size: .
D: TRBD2
J: TRBJ2-3
V: TRBV19
CDR3: CASSLTSGRIPDTQYF
DNA: TGTGCCAGTAGTCTGACTAGCGGGAGGATTCCAGATACGCAGTATTTT

size: .
D: TRBD1
J: TRBJ1-1
V: TRBV7-9
CDR3: CASSWGQGETEAFF
DNA: TGTGCCAGCAGCTGGGGACAGGGAGAAACTGAAGCTTTCTTT

size: .
D: TRBD2
J: TRBJ2-1
V: TRBV7-9
CDR3: CASSPAGAYNEQFF
DNA: TGTGCCAGCAGCCCGGCGGGAGCGTACAATGAGCAGTTCTTC

size: .
D: .
J: TRBJ2-1
V: TRBV15
CDR3: CATSRDRGAGREQFF
DNA: TGTGCCACCAGCAGAGACAGGGGCGCTGGGAGGGAGCAGTTCTTC

size: .
D: TRBD2
J: TRBJ2-7
V: TRBV7-8
CDR3: CASTRLAGVLEQYF
DNA: TGTGCCAGCACGCGACTAGCGGGAGTTCTCGAGCAGTACTTC

size: .
D: .
J: TRBJ1-2
V: TRBV29-1
CDR3: CSVEGGSYGYTF
DNA: TGCAGCGTTGAAGGGGGGAGCTATGGCTACACCTTC

size: .
D: TRBD1
J: TRBJ1-2
V: TRBV19
CDR3: CASSILGGQLYGYTF
DNA: TGTGCCAGTAGTATCCTTGGGGGACAGCTCTATGGCTACACCTTC

size: once
D: TRBD2
J: TRBJ2-3
V: TRBV19
CDR3: CASSRGGSADTQYF
DNA: TGTGCCAGTAGTAGGGGCGGGAGTGCAGATACGCAGTATTTT

size: .
D: TRBD2
J: TRBJ2-3
V: TRBV4-2
CDR3: CASSQDGLAATDTQYF
DNA: TGTGCCAGCAGCCAAGATGGGCTAGCGGCCACAGATACGCAGTATTTT

size: once
D: .
J: TRBJ2-7
V: TRBV21-1
CDR3: CASSKPETYEQYF
DNA: TGTGCCAGCAGCAAACCAGAGACCTACGAGCAGTACTTC

size: .
D: .
J: TRBJ1-2
V: TRBV5-8
CDR3: CASSLERLNLGAYGYTF
DNA: TGTGCCAGCAGCTTGGAGAGACTCAATCTGGGGGCGTATGGCTACACCTTC

size: few
D: .
J: TRBJ1-5
V: TRBV10-2
CDR3: CASTEGINQPQHF
DNA: TGCGCCAGCACCGAGGGGATTAATCAGCCCCAGCATTTT

size: .
D: .
J: TRBJ1-1
V: TRBV19
CDR3: CASSIEVGVRLNTEAFF
DNA: TGTGCCAGTAGTATAGAAGTTGGAGTTCGATTGAACACTGAAGCTTTCTTT

size: .
D: .
J: TRBJ1-1
V: TRBV7-9
CDR3: CASSRGVNTEAFF
DNA: TGTGCCAGCAGCCGGGGTGTTAACACTGAAGCTTTCTTT

size: .
D: .
J: TRBJ1-3
V: TRBV7-2
CDR3: CASSLGSSGNTIYF
DNA: TGTGCCAGCAGCTTAGGGAGCTCTGGAAACACCATATATTTT

size: .
D: .
J: TRBJ1-1
V: TRBV12-3/TRBV12-4
CDR3: CASSLMNTEAFF
DNA: TGTGCCAGCAGTTTAATGAACACTGAAGCTTTCTTT

size: .
D: .
J: TRBJ2-2
V: TRBV5-8
CDR3: CASSLGARGPFTGELFF
DNA: TGTGCCAGCAGCTTGGGGGCTAGGGGACCGTTCACCGGGGAGCTGTTTTTT

size: .
D: .
J: TRBJ1-1
V: TRBV28
CDR3: CASDPGVKTEAFF
DNA: TGTGCCAGCGACCCCGGGGTAAAAACTGAAGCTTTCTTT

size: .
D: .
J: TRBJ2-1
V: TRBV7-9
CDR3: CASTSEARFYEQFF
DNA: TGTGCCAGCACCTCCGAGGCCAGATTTTATGAGCAGTTCTTC

size: .
D: TRBD1
J: TRBJ1-5
V: TRBV24-1
CDR3: CATSDSHGTGDNQPQHF
DNA: TGTGCCACCAGTGATTCACACGGGACAGGAGACAATCAGCCCCAGCATTTT

size: .
D: TRBD1
J: TRBJ1-2
V: TRBV7-9
CDR3: CASSSSGGPYGYTF
DNA: TGTGCCAGCAGCTCCTCAGGGGGCCCCTATGGCTACACCTTC

size: .
D: .
J: TRBJ2-7
V: TRBV5-6
CDR3: CASSPGADYEQYF
DNA: TGTGCCAGCAGCCCCGGGGCAGACTACGAGCAGTACTTC

size: .
D: .
J: TRBJ2-1
V: TRBV9
CDR3: CASSPFEARNEQFF
DNA: TGTGCCAGCAGCCCCTTTGAGGCCCGCAATGAGCAGTTCTTC